Below, 14 T cell receptor beta chains from the same sample are listed, as sequenced in a study of T cell responses to AZD1222 COVID-19 vaccine. Only in-frame clones appear in the TCRdb table, and some are missing; sequencing was by immunoSEQ multiplex PCR. Among fewer than 200,000 clones listed, approximately 90% were seen once. The sequences come from peripheral blood, collected 28 days after the second AZD1222 dose. The receptors were gathered from an adult who received the AZD1222 COVID-19 vaccine.

The J gene is TRBJ2-1, the V gene TRBV18, with 8 positions matching TRBD2. CDR3 length equals 14 residues. V dropped 4 bases and J dropped 6; count of bases not matched to a gene: 5. Germline-derived CDR1 and CDR2 are KGHSH and LQKENI. The CDR3 bases are TGTGCCAGCTCACGCGGGGGGAATCGCAATGAGCAGTTCTTC. Amino acids: CASSRGGNRNEQFF.

The sample holds one count of this clone. The J gene is TRBJ1-1, the V gene TRBV4-2; D is ambiguous. V was pared by 4 bases and J by 0 bases, with 15 bases between. CDR3 length equals 16 residues. Germline V gene lookup returns CDR1 LGHNA and CDR2 YNFKEQ. The CDR3 loop reads CASSPPPGLMNTEAFF. The CDR3 region has the DNA TGTGCCAGCAGCCCCCCACCCGGTCTCATGAACACTGAAGCTTTCTTT.

The V gene is TRBV23-1, the J gene TRBJ1-1; D ambiguous. TRBV23-1 is recorded as an ORF, its role being uncertain. This CDR3 spans 16 amino acids. Between the trimmed V and J ends, which lost 6 bases and 0 bases, there was a span of 17 bases. The DNA of the CDR3 is TGCGCCAGCAGCCTGAAGGTTGGAGATATGAACACTGAAGCTTTCTTT. The encoded protein is CASSLKVGDMNTEAFF.

The V call is TRBV5-4, the J call TRBJ1-2; D might be TRBD1 (6 bases). The CDR3 sequence is 15 residues long. Deletions cut 2 bases from V and 3 bases from J, with 14 bases between. Germline assignment: CDR1 SGHNT and CDR2 YYREEE (reference sequence). CDR3 bases: TGTGCCAGCAGCTTAGGCGGGGGCGGGTACTATGGCTACACCTTC. This encodes CASSLGGGGYYGYTF.

The V call is TRBV5-1, the J call TRBJ2-7, with 10 bases aligning to TRBD1. The CDR3 runs to 15 residues. Germline CDR1 SGHRS, CDR2 YFSETQ. With 5 bases clipped from V and 3 bases from J, the junction kept 8 bases outside the gene matches. CDR3: CASRATTGGVYEQYF. The CDR3 DNA reads as TGCGCCAGCAGAGCCACGACAGGGGGCGTCTACGAGCAGTACTTC.

The V call is TRBV7-9, the J call TRBJ2-5; 11 bases map to TRBD2. The germline CDR1 and CDR2 sequences are SEHNR and FQNEAQ (reference sequence). The CDR3 covers 19 residues. V dropped 1 base and J dropped 5; count of bases not matched to a gene: 15. CDR3 DNA: TGTGCCAGCAGCTTAGGAGTACTAGCGGGGGACACCTGGGGGGAGACCCAGTACTTC. This translates into CASSLGVLAGDTWGETQYF.

This clone has a handful of counts. The rearrangement joins TRBV3-1 (or the pseudogene TRBV3-2) to TRBJ1-6, with 7 positions matching TRBD1. The CDR3 totals 17 residues. J lost 1 base, V lost 4 bases, and 7 bases had no gene match. The germline V gene encodes CDR1 LGHDT and CDR2 YNNKEL (reference sequence). The CDR3 DNA sequence: TGTGCCAGCAGCCGTCAGGGGGGTAGGTCCTATAATTCACCCCTCCACTTT. This encodes CASSRQGGRSYNSPLHF.

This chain links TRBV5-5 with TRBJ1-2, with 7 nucleotides matching TRBD1. CDR3 length: 16 amino acids. CDR1 SGHKS and CDR2 YYEKEE come from the germline V gene (reference sequence). The junction had 9 bases not matched to a gene; V was cut back by 0 bases and J by 4 bases. The CDR3 sequence is CASSLALGGYGYGYTF. As DNA, the CDR3 is TGTGCCAGCAGCTTGGCCTTAGGGGGCTATGGCTATGGCTACACCTTC. The whole variable domain, remainder taken from reference TRBV5-5 and TRBJ1-2, is DAGVTQSPTHLIKTRGQQVTLRCSPISGHKSVSWYQQVLGQGPQFIFQYYEKEERGRGNFPDRFSARQFPNYSSELNVNALLLGDSALYLCASSLALGGYGYGYTFGSGTRLTVV.

The gene calls are TRBV19 and TRBJ1-1, with D perhaps matching TRBD1 (6 bases). The germline CDR1 and CDR2 sequences are LNHDA and SQIVND (reference sequence). The CDR3 consists of 13 residues. V dropped 8 bases and J dropped 5 bases, with 15 bases sitting between them. The CDR3 here is CASLTGRGTEAFF. The CDR3 nucleotides are TGTGCCAGTCTTACAGGGAGGGGAACTGAAGCTTTCTTT. Based on the CDR3 plus reference TRBV19 and TRBJ1-1, the full variable domain is DGGITQSPKYLFRKEGQNVTLSCEQNLNHDAMYWYRQDPGQGLRLIYYSQIVNDFQKGDIAEGYSVSREKKESFPLTVTSAQKNPTAFYLCASLTGRGTEAFFGQGTRLTVV.

V and J are TRBV4-2 and TRBJ1-1, with a possible D match to TRBD1 (5 bases). Germline CDR1 and CDR2: LGHNA and YNFKEQ. This CDR3 spans 16 amino acids. V lost 4 bases and J lost 1, with 16 bases in between. The CDR3 coding sequence is TGTGCCAGCAGCCTGGCCCAGGGTGGGTCGAACACTGAAGCTTTCTTT. Protein sequence: CASSLAQGGSNTEAFF.

The CDR3 here is CASSAYSGELFF. The CDR3 DNA reads as TGTGCCAGCAGCGCTTACTCCGGGGAGCTGTTTTTT. V is TRBV13 and J is TRBJ2-2; no clear D gene. The CDR3 runs 12 residues. Trimming removed 5 bases at V and 6 bases at J, with 7 bases between. CDR1 and CDR2 (germline): PRHDT, FYEKMQ (reference sequence). The full variable domain, rest sourced from reference TRBV13 and TRBJ2-2, is AAGVIQSPRHLIKEKRETATLKCYPIPRHDTVYWYQQGPGQDPQFLISFYEKMQSDKGSIPDRFSAQQFSDYHSELNMSSLELGDSALYFCASSAYSGELFFGEGSRLTVL.

The chain couples TRBV5-4 to TRBJ1-3; D gene uncertain. CDR1 SGHNT and CDR2 YYREEE come from the germline V gene (reference sequence). The CDR3 spans 14 residues. V was cut by 0 bases and J by 0 bases, with 4 bases left in between. The chain's CDR3 is CASSLEVSGNTIYF. The CDR3 coding sequence is TGTGCCAGCAGCTTGGAAGTCTCTGGAAACACCATATATTTT.

This chain joins TRBV12-3 or TRBV12-4 and TRBJ2-7, with D perhaps matching TRBD1 or TRBD2 (6 bases each). CDR3 size: 13 residues. Trimming left V 0 bases short and J 7 bases short, with 10 bases between. CDR3 sequence reads: CASSLADSGEQYF. In DNA, the CDR3 is TGTGCCAGCAGTTTAGCGGACAGCGGGGAGCAGTACTTC.

The chain couples TRBV18 to TRBJ1-2; the D is unclear. The V gene's germline CDR1 is KGHSH and CDR2 LQKENI. Trimming removed 0 bases from V and 0 bases from J, with 14 bases in between. The CDR3 has 17 residues. CDR3: CASSPPVDRTSNYGYTF. The CDR3 bases are TGTGCCAGCTCACCACCCGTAGACCGAACTTCTAACTATGGCTACACCTTC.